This passage covers 10 T cell receptor beta chains from one sample sequenced in a study of T cell repertoires in ileal Crohn's disease. The method was immunoSEQ multiplex PCR; TCRdb's version includes in-frame clones alone and lacks a portion of them. The sample records roughly 1,900 clones, approximately 79% being singletons. Sequences were obtained from ileal tissue. The receptor set was obtained from an adult with Crohn's disease.

The V gene is TRBV5-1, the J gene TRBJ1-4; 7 bases map to TRBD1. The germline gives CDR1 SGHRS, CDR2 YFSETQ. The CDR3 loop spans 15 amino acids. The V gene end was trimmed by 3 bases and the J gene end by 8 bases; junction bases not matched to a gene: 10. CDR3 region: CASSSRGTSDEKLFF. The CDR3 DNA reads as TGCGCCAGCAGCTCCAGGGGGACCTCAGACGAAAAACTGTTTTTT. The complete variable domain, with remaining parts taken from reference TRBV5-1 and TRBJ1-4, reads KAGVTQTPRYLIKTRGQQVTLSCSPISGHRSVSWYQQTPGQGLQFLFEYFSETQRNKGNFPGRFSGRQFSNSRSEMNVSTLELGDSALYLCASSSRGTSDEKLFFGSGTQLSVL.

This chain connects TRBV6-1 to TRBJ2-7; 7 bases are a match to TRBD2. V lost 2 bases and J lost 5; bases outside the gene matches: 9. Per the germline V gene, CDR1 is MNHNS and CDR2 is SASEGT. The CDR3 extends over 15 amino acids. CDR3 sequence reads: CASSERLADLNEQYF. The CDR3 DNA is TGTGCCAGCAGTGAACGGCTAGCGGATCTTAACGAGCAGTACTTC.

Worth noting for this clone: One end of the junction is discordant with germline, which a read error may explain. This sequence joins TRBV7-7 and TRBJ2-1; D is ambiguous. CDR1 is SSHAT and CDR2 is FNYEAQ in the germline V gene (reference sequence). This CDR3 spans 14 amino acids. The CDR3 region is CASSLDPTYNEQFF. The CDR3 DNA follows: TGTGCTAGCAGCTTAGATCCTACCTACAATGAGCAGTTCTTC. Variable domain in full (rest from reference TRBV7-7 and TRBJ2-1): GAGVSQSPRYKVTKRGQDVTLRCDPISSHATLYWYQQALGQGPEFLTYFNYEAQPDKSGLPSDRFSAERPEGSISTLTIQRTEQRDSAMYRCASSLDPTYNEQFFGPGTRLTVL.

This clone appeared a few times. V usage is TRBV7-9 and J usage is TRBJ1-1; TRBD1 agrees at 7 bases. V lost 5 bases to trimming and J lost 6 bases; unmatched junction nucleotides: 9. This CDR3 has 14 residues. CDR1 is SEHNR, CDR2 FQNEAQ, per germline (reference sequence). The CDR3 loop is CASSMTGYDAEAFF. For the CDR3, the DNA is TGTGCCAGCAGCATGACAGGGTATGACGCTGAAGCTTTCTTT.

V gene TRBV7-6 combines with J gene TRBJ1-1; D unclear. The germline CDR1 and CDR2 sequences are SGHVS and FNYEAQ. The CDR3 contains 13 residues. Trimming took off 5 bases at V and 2 bases at J, with 9 bases between the two ends. The CDR3 reads CASSPNVNTEAFF. CDR3 sequence (DNA): TGTGCCAGCAGCCCTAATGTTAACACTGAAGCTTTCTTT.

The chain recombines TRBV5-4 with TRBJ2-4; a weak D match, TRBD2 (5 bases). The V end lost 3 bases, the J end lost 0 bases, and 10 bases lay between the germline ends. CDR1 is SGHNT and CDR2 is YYREEE in the germline V gene (reference sequence). There are 15 residues in the CDR3. CDR3 region: CASSSGRLAKNIQYF. The CDR3 region has the DNA TGTGCCAGCAGCTCTGGGAGACTAGCCAAAAACATTCAGTACTTC.

This clone appeared a few times. The chain recombines TRBV19 with TRBJ1-1; 9 bases line up with TRBD1. V shed 5 bases, J shed 3 bases, and the junction held 7 bases outside the gene matches. The CDR3 covers 15 residues. From germline, CDR1 is LNHDA and CDR2 SQIVND (reference sequence). The CDR3 DNA reads TGTGCCAGTAGTGTTACAGGGGGCCCGGACACTGAAGCTTTCTTT. Translating it yields CASSVTGGPDTEAFF.

The V gene is TRBV5-1, the J gene TRBJ1-1; perhaps TRBD1 as D (6 bases). CDR3 length equals 14 residues. Germline CDR1 is SGHRS and CDR2 is YFSETQ. V was clipped by 0 bases and J by 3 bases, with 9 bases between them. The CDR3 DNA follows: TGCGCCAGCAGCTTGGGAGGGGGATACACTGAAGCTTTCTTT. Translation gives CASSLGGGYTEAFF.

The V call is TRBV6-5, the J call TRBJ2-7; TRBD2 aligns across 8 bases. The CDR3 loop spans 15 amino acids. Germline trimming cut 3 bases from V and 0 bases from J; bases unmatched to any gene: 4. Germline assignment: CDR1 MNHEY and CDR2 SVGAGI. Written as DNA, the CDR3 is TGTGCCAGCAGTTATCTAGCGGGTAGCTCCTACGAGCAGTACTTC. This gives the protein CASSYLAGSSYEQYF.

J is TRBJ2-7 and V is TRBV4-1; D uncertain. V was pared by 4 bases and J by 3 bases, with 10 bases between. CDR3 length: 13 amino acids. Germline loops: CDR1 MGHRA, CDR2 YSYEKL. The CDR3 nucleotides read TGCGCCAGCAGCCTGCGAACGAACTACGAGCAGTACTTC. This gives the protein CASSLRTNYEQYF.